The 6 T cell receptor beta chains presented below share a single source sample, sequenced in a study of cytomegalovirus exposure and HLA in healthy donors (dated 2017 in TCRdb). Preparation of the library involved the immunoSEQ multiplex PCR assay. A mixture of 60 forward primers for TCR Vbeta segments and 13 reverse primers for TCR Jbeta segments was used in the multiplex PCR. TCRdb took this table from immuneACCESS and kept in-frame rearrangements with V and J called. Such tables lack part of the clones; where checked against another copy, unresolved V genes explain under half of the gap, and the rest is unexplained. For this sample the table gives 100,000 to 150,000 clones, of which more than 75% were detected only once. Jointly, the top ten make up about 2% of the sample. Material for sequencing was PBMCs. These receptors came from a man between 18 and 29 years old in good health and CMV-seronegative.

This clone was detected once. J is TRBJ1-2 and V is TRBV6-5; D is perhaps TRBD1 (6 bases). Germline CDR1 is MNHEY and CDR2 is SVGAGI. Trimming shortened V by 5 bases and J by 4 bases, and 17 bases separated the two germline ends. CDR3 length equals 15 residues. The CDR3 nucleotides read TGTGCCAGCAGTATTACAGGGACCGCGGCCTATGGCTACACCTTC. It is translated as CASSITGTAAYGYTF.

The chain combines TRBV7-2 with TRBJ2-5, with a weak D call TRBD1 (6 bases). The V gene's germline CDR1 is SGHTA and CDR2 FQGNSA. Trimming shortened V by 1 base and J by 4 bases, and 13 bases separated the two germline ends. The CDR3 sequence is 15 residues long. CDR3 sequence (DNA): TGTGCCAGCAGCTTAGGGCAGGGGATTCGAGAGACCCAGTACTTC. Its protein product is CASSLGQGIRETQYF.

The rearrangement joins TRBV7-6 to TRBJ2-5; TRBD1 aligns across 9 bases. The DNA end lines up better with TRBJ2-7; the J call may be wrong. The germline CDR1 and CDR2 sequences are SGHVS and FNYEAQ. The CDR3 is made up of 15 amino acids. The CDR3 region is CASSPTTGGYGEQYF. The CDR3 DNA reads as TGTGCCAGCAGCCCCACGACAGGGGGTTATGGCGAGCAGTACTTC.

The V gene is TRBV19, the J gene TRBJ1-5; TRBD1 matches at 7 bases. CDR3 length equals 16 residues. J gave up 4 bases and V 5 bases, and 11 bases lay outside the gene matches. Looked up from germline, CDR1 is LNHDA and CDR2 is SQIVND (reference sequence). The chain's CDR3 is CASSSPGTADNQPQHF. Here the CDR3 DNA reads TGTGCCAGTAGTTCTCCGGGGACAGCAGATAATCAGCCCCAGCATTTT. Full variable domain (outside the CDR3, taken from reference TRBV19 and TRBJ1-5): DGGITQSPKYLFRKEGQNVTLSCEQNLNHDAMYWYRQDPGQGLRLIYYSQIVNDFQKGDIAEGYSVSREKKESFPLTVTSAQKNPTAFYLCASSSPGTADNQPQHFGDGTRLSIL.

CDR3 nucleotide sequence: TGTGCCAGCAGCTTAGCGTATGGGACTAGCGGGGCCAAAAACATTCAGTACTTC. Amino acid sequence: CASSLAYGTSGAKNIQYF. The chain employs TRBV7-6 and TRBJ2-4; 12 positions match TRBD2. Germline CDR1 reads SGHVS; CDR2 reads FNYEAQ. The CDR3 is made up of 18 amino acids. V shed 0 bases and J 1 base; nucleotides not matched to a gene: 4.

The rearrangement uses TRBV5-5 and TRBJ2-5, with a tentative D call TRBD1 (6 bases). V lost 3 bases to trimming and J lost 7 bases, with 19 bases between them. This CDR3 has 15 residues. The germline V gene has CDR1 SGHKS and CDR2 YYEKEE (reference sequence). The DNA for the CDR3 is TGTGCCAGCAGCTCCACTACAGGGTCCAGCGGGACCCAGTACTTC. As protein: CASSSTTGSSGTQYF.